This TCR beta chain was documented in a study of T cell responses to AZD1222 COVID-19 vaccine. This table comes from immunoSEQ multiplex PCR, and its TCRdb copy is limited to in-frame clones, with some not included. The repertoire holds 150,000 to 200,000 clones, with 90% as singletons. Germline V CDR1 and CDR2: ENHRY, SYGVKD. CDR3 length: 13 amino acids. V gave up 6 bases and J gave up 1 base; unmatched junction bases: 1. This chain links TRBV10-3 with TRBJ1-1, with 8 bases that match TRBD1. This sample comprised peripheral blood, obtained on day 0 of AZD1222 vaccination. The clonotype was recovered from an adult in good health. The CDR3 sequence: CAIRGQANTEAFF. In DNA, the CDR3 is TGTGCCATCAGGGGACAGGCGAACACTGAAGCTTTCTTT.